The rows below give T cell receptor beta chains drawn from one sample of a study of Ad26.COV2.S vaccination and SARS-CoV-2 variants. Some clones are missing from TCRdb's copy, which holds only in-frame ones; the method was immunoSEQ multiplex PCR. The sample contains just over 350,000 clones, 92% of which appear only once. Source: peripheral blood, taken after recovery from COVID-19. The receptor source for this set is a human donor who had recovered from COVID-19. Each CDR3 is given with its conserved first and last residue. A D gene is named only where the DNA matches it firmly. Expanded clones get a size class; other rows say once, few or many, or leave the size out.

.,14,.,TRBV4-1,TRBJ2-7,CASSQGSGSDEQYF,TGCGCCAGCAGCCAAGGTTCAGGGTCGGACGAGCAGTACTTC
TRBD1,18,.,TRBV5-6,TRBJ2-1,CASSLTGYRQGSYNEQFF,TGTGCCAGCAGCTTGACCGGGTATAGACAGGGGTCCTACAATGAGCAGTTCTTC
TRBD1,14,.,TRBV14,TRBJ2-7,CASSSRGQSYEQYF,TGTGCCAGCAGCTCCCGGGGACAGTCCTACGAGCAGTACTTC
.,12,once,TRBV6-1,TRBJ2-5,CASSEGGETQYF,TGTGCCAGCAGTGAAGGCGGAGAGACCCAGTACTTC
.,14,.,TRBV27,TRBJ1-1,CASRKQGWNTEAFF,TGTGCCAGCAGAAAACAGGGATGGAACACTGAAGCTTTCTTT
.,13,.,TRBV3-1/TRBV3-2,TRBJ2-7,CASSIDETYEQYF,TGTGCCAGCAGCATAGACGAGACCTACGAGCAGTACTTC
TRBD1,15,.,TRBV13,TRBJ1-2,CASSTGTGGGYGYTF,TGTGCCAGCAGCACCGGGACAGGGGGTGGCTATGGCTACACCTTC
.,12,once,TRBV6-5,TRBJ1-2,CASWGQTYGYTF,TGTGCCAGCTGGGGACAAACCTATGGCTACACCTTC
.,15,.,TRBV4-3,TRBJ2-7,CASSQETSIAYEQYF,TGCGCCAGCAGCCAAGAAACTAGCATAGCCTACGAGCAGTACTTC
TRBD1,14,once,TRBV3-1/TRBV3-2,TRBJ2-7,CASSPWTGGGEQYF,TGTGCCAGCAGCCCCTGGACAGGGGGCGGCGAGCAGTACTTC
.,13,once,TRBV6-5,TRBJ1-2,CATVKPNSGGYTF,TGTGCCACCGTTAAACCGAACAGTGGCGGCTACACCTTC
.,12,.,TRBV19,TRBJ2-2,CASSPPTGELFF,TGTGCCAGTAGCCCTCCCACCGGGGAGCTGTTTTTT
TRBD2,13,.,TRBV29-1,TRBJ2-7,CSAAAGGTYEQYF,TGCAGCGCCGCCGCGGGGGGTACCTACGAGCAGTACTTC
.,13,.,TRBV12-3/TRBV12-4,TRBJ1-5,CASKQGLGSAQHF,TGTGCCAGCAAACAGGGATTGGGGTCGGCCCAGCATTTT
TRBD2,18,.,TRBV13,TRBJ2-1,CASSLVGLAGGESDEQFF,TGTGCCAGCAGCTTAGTAGGACTAGCGGGGGGGGAGTCGGATGAGCAGTTCTTC
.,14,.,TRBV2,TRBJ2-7,CASSATPGAYEQYF,TGTGCCAGCAGTGCTACACCGGGAGCCTACGAGCAGTACTTC
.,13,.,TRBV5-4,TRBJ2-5,CASKIGGKETQYF,TGTGCCAGCAAGATAGGGGGAAAAGAGACCCAGTACTTC
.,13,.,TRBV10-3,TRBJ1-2,CAISVRVGSGYTF,TGTGCCATCAGTGTAAGGGTGGGATCTGGCTACACCTTC
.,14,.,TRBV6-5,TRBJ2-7,CASSTPQVSYEQYF,TGTGCCAGCAGTACCCCGCAGGTCTCCTACGAGCAGTACTTC
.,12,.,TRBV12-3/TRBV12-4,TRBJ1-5,CASSLGGQPQHF,TGTGCCAGCAGTTTAGGGGGTCAGCCCCAGCATTTT
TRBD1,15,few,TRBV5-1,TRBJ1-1,CASSLTGGLNTEAFF,TGCGCCAGCAGCTTGACAGGGGGCCTGAACACTGAAGCTTTCTTT
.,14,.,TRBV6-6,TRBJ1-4,CASSYGLGNEKLFF,TGTGCCAGCAGTTACGGGTTGGGAAATGAAAAACTGTTTTTT
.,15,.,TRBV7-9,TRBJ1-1,CASSLHGGSNTEAFF,TGTGCCAGCAGCTTACACGGGGGCTCCAACACTGAAGCTTTCTTT
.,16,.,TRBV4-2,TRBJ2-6,CASSQETGLGANVLTF,TGTGCCAGCAGCCAAGAGACGGGGCTGGGGGCCAACGTCCTGACTTTC
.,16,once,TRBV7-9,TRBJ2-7,CASSQTGSISRYEQYF,TGTGCCAGCAGCCAGACAGGCTCTATCTCCCGCTACGAGCAGTACTTC
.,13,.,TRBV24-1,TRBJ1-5,CATSDYRDQPQHF,TGTGCCACCAGTGACTATAGGGATCAGCCCCAGCATTTT
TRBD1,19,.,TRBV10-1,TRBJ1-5,CASSESWDSAGMSNQPQHF,TGCGCCAGCAGTGAGTCTTGGGACAGCGCAGGAATGAGCAATCAGCCCCAGCATTTT
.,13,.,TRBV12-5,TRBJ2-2,CASGPPGIGELFF,TGTGCTAGTGGCCCCCCAGGGATCGGGGAGCTGTTTTTT
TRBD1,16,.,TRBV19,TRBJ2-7,CASTSHAGQGPYEQYF,TGTGCCAGTACCAGCCATGCGGGACAGGGACCGTACGAGCAGTACTTC
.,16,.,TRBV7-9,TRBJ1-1,CASSFNPGTQNTEAFF,TGTGCCAGCAGCTTCAACCCCGGGACACAGAACACTGAAGCTTTCTTT
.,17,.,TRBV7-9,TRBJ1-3,CASSLARQGVAGNTIYF,TGTGCCAGCAGCTTAGCGAGGCAGGGAGTGGCTGGAAACACCATATATTTT
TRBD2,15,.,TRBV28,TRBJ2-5,CASSFSSGGARDQYF,TGTGCCAGCAGTTTTAGTAGCGGGGGGGCGAGGGACCAGTACTTC
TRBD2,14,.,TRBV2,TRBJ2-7,CASKDRPSGYEQYF,TGTGCCAGCAAAGATCGGCCTAGCGGCTACGAGCAGTACTTC
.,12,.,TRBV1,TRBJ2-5,CTSSQGTETQYF,TGCACCAGCAGCCAAGGGACAGAGACCCAGTACTTC
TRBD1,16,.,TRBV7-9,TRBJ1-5,CASSLTGGRGNQPQHF,TGTGCCAGCAGCCTTACAGGGGGAAGGGGCAATCAGCCCCAGCATTTT
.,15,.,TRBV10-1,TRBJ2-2,CASSLFKGGTGELFF,TGCGCCAGCAGTCTGTTTAAGGGGGGGACCGGGGAGCTGTTTTTT
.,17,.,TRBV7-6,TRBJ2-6,CASSLARRGAQKNVLTF,TGTGCCAGCAGCTTAGCGCGGAGGGGGGCCCAAAAAAACGTCCTGACTTTC
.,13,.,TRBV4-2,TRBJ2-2,CASSQDLAGELFF,TGTGCCAGCAGCCAAGATTTGGCCGGGGAGCTGTTTTTT
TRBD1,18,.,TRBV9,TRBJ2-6,CASSSRGTGGPGANVLTF,TGTGCCAGCAGCTCTAGGGGGACAGGGGGGCCTGGGGCCAACGTCCTGACTTTC
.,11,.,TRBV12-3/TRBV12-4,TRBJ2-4,CASSLGRFQYF,TGTGCCAGCAGTTTAGGGAGATTTCAGTACTTC
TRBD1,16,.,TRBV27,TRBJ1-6,CASNSQGPFYNSPLHF,TGTGCCAGCAATTCACAGGGGCCCTTTTATAATTCACCCCTCCACTTT
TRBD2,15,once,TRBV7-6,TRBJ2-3,CASNPLAGGSGTQYF,TGTGCCAGCAACCCCTTAGCGGGGGGGTCCGGTACGCAGTATTTT
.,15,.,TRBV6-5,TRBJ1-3,CASSRGELVGNTIYF,TGTGCCAGCAGTCGCGGGGAGTTAGTAGGAAACACCATATATTTT
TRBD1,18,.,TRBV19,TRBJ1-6,CASSIGFGAQGVGSPLHF,TGTGCCAGTAGTATAGGATTCGGGGCACAGGGGGTGGGGTCACCCCTCCACTTT
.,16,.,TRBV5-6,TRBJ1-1,CASSLDPIGQNTEAFF,TGTGCCAGCAGCTTGGATCCCATAGGGCAGAACACTGAAGCTTTCTTT
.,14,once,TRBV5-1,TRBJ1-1,CASSSRVVNTEAFF,TGCGCCAGCAGCTCCCGAGTGGTGAACACTGAAGCTTTCTTT
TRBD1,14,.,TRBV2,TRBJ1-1,CASSPGTGGTEAFF,TGTGCCAGTAGTCCGGGGACAGGGGGCACTGAAGCTTTCTTT
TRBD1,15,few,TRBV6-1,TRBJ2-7,CASSEARRTGDEQYF,TGTGCCAGCAGTGAAGCACGGAGGACAGGAGACGAGCAGTACTTC
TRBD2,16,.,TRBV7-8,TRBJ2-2,CASSPPGGGAVGELFF,TGTGCCAGCAGCCCACCCGGCGGGGGGGCGGTCGGGGAGCTGTTTTTT